One sample yielded the 6 T cell receptor beta chains listed below, sequenced in a study of radiotherapy plus CTLA-4 blockade in lung cancer. Profiled with immunoSEQ multiplex PCR; TCRdb holds only in-frame clones, not every one. The sample has about 67,000 clones, about 72% seen once. The material sequenced was peripheral blood, taken from a patient treated with radiotherapy plus ipilimumab. These TCRs come from a human donor with non-small cell lung cancer whose response to radiotherapy plus ipilimumab could not be evaluated. Some clones in this sample may be carry-over from other donors' samples.

The chain's CDR3 is CASRALQGSAQPQHF. CDR3 coding DNA: TGTGCCAGCAGAGCCCTTCAGGGGAGCGCTCAGCCCCAGCATTTT. V gene TRBV2 combines with J gene TRBJ1-5; the D gene is possibly TRBD1 (6 bases). CDR1 is SNHLY and CDR2 is FYNNEI in the germline V gene. V was clipped by 6 bases and J by 6 bases, with 18 bases between them. This CDR3 has 15 amino acids.

This clone has just one count. The chain employs TRBV6-5 and TRBJ2-3, with TRBD2 matching 8 bases. V lost 6 bases, J lost 2 bases, and 7 bases stayed unmatched. The CDR3 runs to 15 residues. Germline V lookup: CDR1 MNHEY, CDR2 SVGAGI. The CDR3 region is CASSLGRGVTDTQYF. CDR3 DNA sequence: TGTGCCAGCAGCTTGGGGCGGGGGGTCACAGATACGCAGTATTTT.

The rearrangement links TRBV6-6 to TRBJ1-2; 8 bases line up with TRBD1. The V segment lost 2 bases and the J segment 4 bases; nucleotides outside the gene matches: 9. Looked up from germline, CDR1 is MNHNY and CDR2 is SVGAGI (reference sequence). The CDR3 consists of 16 residues. CDR3 coding DNA: TGTGCCAGCAGTTACCCTCGACAGGGGATGGTCTATGGCTACACCTTC. Protein: CASSYPRQGMVYGYTF.

The gene calls are TRBV6-5 and TRBJ1-1; the D is unclear. The V and J ends lost 0 bases and 3 bases respectively, with 11 bases between them. CDR3 length equals 15 residues. Germline CDR1 MNHEY, CDR2 SVGAGI. The CDR3 protein is CASSYSGNSDTEAFF. The CDR3 DNA is TGTGCCAGCAGTTACTCGGGCAACTCGGACACTGAAGCTTTCTTT.

CDR3 residues: CSVFSSSPLHF. CDR3 bases: TGCAGCGTATTCTCGAGTTCACCCCTCCACTTT. This chain links TRBV29-1 with TRBJ1-6; D not certain. This CDR3 contains 11 residues. The ends were cut back, 6 bases at V and 9 bases at J, with 9 bases in the middle. CDR1 and CDR2 from the germline V gene are SQVTM and ANQGSEA.

V and J are TRBV18 and TRBJ1-6, with TRBD1 matching over 9 bases. J was trimmed by 5 bases and V by 5 bases; bases with no gene match: 10. The CDR3 consists of 17 residues. CDR1 is KGHSH and CDR2 is LQKENI in the germline V gene. The CDR3 DNA reads as TGTGCCAGCTCATCGGGACAGGGTGGTAGGGATAATTCACCCCTCCACTTT. This codes for CASSSGQGGRDNSPLHF.